The following is a T cell receptor (beta chain) sequence with its context. This clone's antigen is unknown. Base quality data are lacking; no much larger clone is found one base away. Amplification of TCR beta CDR3 regions was carried out from RNA transcripts. The TCR CDR3 was subjected to a first round of RT-PCR using the HTBI primer set and the Qiagen OneStep RT-PCR kit. The libraries were constructed in a second round of multiplex PCR and then size-selected and purified. The libraries were sequenced on an Illumina HiSeq2000 using paired-end 100 bp reads. On the study's bioinformatics: SOAPnuke was used to process the raw data, throwing out any read that contained adapters or uncalled bases, had a mean Phred below 15, or lacked an exact constant-primer or identifier match. High-quality paired reads were merged with COPE v1.2.5, and unique nucleotide sequences were defined as clonotypes. Clonotypes were aligned to IMGT TRBV, TRBD and TRBJ reference segments using MiTCR v1.1. The analysis was restricted to V-J combinations with a frequency above 0.0001, which together covered 99.2% of the repertoires. The TCS score was defined as the ratio of F50 (clonal expansion) to E x V (chaos), calculated using BLOSUM62-based TCRdist between CDR3 peptides within each V-J. Welch's t-statistics and random forest reduced 450 to 600 V-J features to roughly 13, which were used in a naive Bayes classifier (R e1071). Using fastp at Q25 and MiXCR, TCRdb reprocessed the public reads and kept productive beta chains. Each entry is one CDR3 protein sequence, shown with its most common DNA and genes. These V and J calls rely on TCRdb rather than the paper's analysis. Here the sample has over 550,000 distinct CDR3 sequences; approximately 16% occur a single time. The ten most abundant clones make up 18% of the sample.

This specimen comes from a study of T cells in Graves' hyperthyroidism and ophthalmopathy (dated by TCRdb to the late 2010s). At the level of the whole study: Peripheral blood samples were taken at initial diagnosis, before any treatment was given. A discovery cohort of 95 to 100 patients, 43 with Graves' ophthalmopathy and 55 to 60 with stable Graves' hyperthyroidism, was used to find distinguishing TCR V-J signatures. An independent validation cohort of fewer than 20 hyperthyroidism patients and 17 patients who later progressed to ophthalmopathy tested prospective prediction of ophthalmopathy. The roughly 94 discovery patients were randomly divided into training and test sets at a 7:3 ratio. In addition, the study compared T-cell repertoires in thyroid tissue and in blood from roughly six Graves' hyperthyroidism patients. After blood sampling, hyperthyroidism patients were treated with methimazole at a starting dose of 30 mg daily, and ophthalmopathy patients were treated with high-dose intravenous methylprednisolone. The paper reports TCR Vbeta CDR3 sequencing of fewer than 150 peripheral blood samples: approximately 41 ophthalmopathy, under 85 hyperthyroidism and some 17 progressor patients. Study-level results and caveats: Most expanded thyroid clonotypes (frequency above 0.001) were also detected in blood, a finding suggesting that blood repertoires may reflect thyroid immune responses. During validation, the model predicted progression to ophthalmopathy a median of around 6 months ahead of onset, with just under 71% sensitivity and 72% to 80% specificity. No statistical method was used to fix the sample size in advance, and group allocation was not hidden from the investigators. Ophthalmopathy was separated from stable hyperthyroidism by a 13 V-J signature model, with just over 85% sensitivity and roughly 81% specificity obtained in cross-validation and 80%/75% obtained in testing.

The junction shows trimming of 2 bases on V and 5 bases on J, and the gene matches do not reach 6 bases of it. The cysteine opens and the phenylalanine closes a CDR3 of 16 amino acids. The retained sequence is limited to the CDR3, 48 bases, with the frame set at the first base. Per the germline V gene, LGHNA is the CDR1 and YNFKEQ is the CDR2. Stable Graves' hyperthyroidism was defined as no progression to ophthalmopathy during 18 months of follow-up. The hyperthyroidism patients were between 18 and 65 years old and newly diagnosed, with a disease duration of less than 2 months. Any patient with an uncontrolled infection, another autoimmune disease, pregnancy or lactation was excluded. Diagnoses relied on clinical symptoms, serum thyroxine and TRAb, thyroid ultrasound and orbital computed tomography. PBMCs were separated from 7.5 to 10 ml of fresh peripheral blood using Ficoll-Paque density gradient centrifugation. Trizol reagent was used to extract total RNA, and RNA quality was then checked on an Agilent 2100 Bioanalyzer.

The chain is made from TRBV4-2 and TRBJ1-4; 9 central nucleotides agree with TRBD1. The sequence was obtained from a woman younger than 30 with Graves' hyperthyroidism. What was sequenced was blood. CDR3 protein: CASSQTRTGANEKLFF. The nucleotides are TGTGCCAGCAGCCAAACGAGGACAGGGGCCAATGAAAAACTGTTTTTT.